This T cell receptor (beta chain) was documented in a study of shared clonotypes between healthy human individuals. Overall study findings and caveats: The generation probabilities recorded for non-shared clonotypes fell below those of clonotypes shared by all four donors. Naive subsets generally exceeded memory subsets in estimated richness.

The naive CD8 population came from CD45RO-negative cells selected for CCR7, without terminally differentiated effector memory CD45RA+ cells. With respect to this clone: What it recognizes is unknown.

Germline V gene sequence: CDR1 SGHAT, CDR2 FQNNGV. With 0 bases removed from V and 3 bases from J, the gap between germline ends came to 17 bases. CDR3 length: 17 amino acids. Authors' methods: Junction-only sequences produced by ImmunoSEQ had no quality scores, so filtering differed. TCRdb's copy holds only in-frame clones and misses some; the assay was immunoSEQ multiplex PCR. V and J calls and clone size are given by that table; D and trimming were obtained from the DNA. This sample has 1.5 million to 2.5 million clones, with less than 95% found just once. The source of this sequence is a man aged 18 to 35 in good health. The J gene is TRBJ2-5, the V gene TRBV11-2; D is ambiguous. Input material: naive CD8+ T cells sorted from blood. Written as DNA, the CDR3 is TGTGCCAGCAGCTTAGATCTGGATGGGGAAGTGGAAGAGACCCAGTACTTC. Encoded protein: CASSLDLDGEVEETQYF.